This T cell receptor (beta chain) stems from a study of T cell responses to AZD1222 COVID-19 vaccine. Generated by immunoSEQ multiplex PCR, the TCRdb table keeps only in-frame clones and is missing some. The sample carries about 100,000 clones, about 90% recorded once. This clone was detected only a few times. Its antigen is as yet unknown. Study-wide findings and caveats: Donor demographics were predominantly white British with a female majority; clonal diversity may be underestimated. Baseline seropositivity characterized only six AZD1222 recipients.

This receptor was obtained from an adult in good health. The sequencing used peripheral blood, collected on day 0 of AZD1222 vaccination.

In nucleotides, the CDR3 is TGTGCCAGCAGCGTTTGGACAGGGTCGGGTGAGGAGACCCAGTACTTC. It yields the protein CASSVWTGSGEETQYF. The chain employs TRBV3-1 (or the pseudogene TRBV3-2) and TRBJ2-5; 8 bases fit TRBD1. CDR1 and CDR2 from the germline V gene are LGHDT and YNNKEL (reference sequence). The CDR3 covers 16 residues. V was clipped by 5 bases and J by 5 bases; unmatched bases: 13.